Presented here are 32 T cell receptor beta chains from one specimen sequenced in a study of tumor-infiltrating lymphocytes in primary liver carcinoma. RNA and DNA were co-extracted from approximately 20-30 mg of unsorted bulk tissue. The input was 400 to 500 ng total RNA; TCR beta cDNA was made from it with a constant-region primer. For TCR beta, libraries were produced by three nested multiplex PCR rounds using slightly modified ARM-PCR. The first two PCR rounds used TRBV1-TRBV30 forward primers with a C-beta reverse primer, about 10 cycles each. TCRdb fed the multiplex PCR reads into MiXCR, producing one record per CDR3 protein. This table has tens of thousands of distinct CDR3 sequences, around 75% appearing once. Sequencing was carried out using tumor-adjacent normal liver tissue. Source of these receptors: a man between 35 and 55 years old with primary liver carcinoma and hepatitis B virus infection.

This clonotype was seen a handful of times. As the CDR3 is not closed by the conserved phenylalanine or tryptophan, this likely results from a read error. V usage is TRBV14 and J usage is TRBJ2-7, with D possibly TRBD1 on 5 matching bases. The CDR3 length is 13 residues. Trimming pared 3 bases from V and 4 bases from J, leaving 10 bases between. The germline gives CDR1 SGHDN, CDR2 FVKESK. The CDR3 sequence: CASSQVDSYEQYL. The CDR3 region has the DNA TGTGCCAGCAGCCAGGTTGACAGTTACGAGCAGTACCTC.

About this clonotype itself: The CDR3 ends on some other residue instead of the conserved phenylalanine or tryptophan, so this is likely a read error. The chain has TRBV6-5 and TRBJ2-5, with D possibly called TRBD1 or TRBD2 (5 bases each). Germline CDR1 MNHEY, CDR2 SVGAGI. There are 14 residues in the CDR3. CDR3 sequence reads: CASGKGESGEIQYY. CDR3 nucleotides: TGTGCCAGCGGGAAAGGGGAAAGTGGGGAGATCCAGTACTAC.

This clonotype was counted a few times. A much larger clone sits a single nucleotide away, making a read error possible. In DNA form, the CDR3 reads TGTGCCACCAGTGATTCTTCGACTAGCGGGGTCTACGAGCAGTACTTC. As protein: CATSDSSTSGVYEQYF. V is TRBV24-1 and J is TRBJ2-7, with 11 positions matching TRBD2. The length of the CDR3 is 16 residues. V gave up 2 bases and J gave up 3 bases; unmatched junction bases: 5. Germline V lookup: CDR1 KGHDR, CDR2 SFDVKD.

To note about this clonotype: Mismatch with germline at one junction end may stem from a read error. The gene calls are TRBV6-5 and TRBJ2-2, with TRBD2 identical over 8 bases. The germline CDR1 and CDR2 sequences are MNHEY and SVGAGI. The CDR3 length is 18 residues. The CDR3 reads CASSYPSGSGGNTGGLFF. CDR3 sequence (DNA): TGTGCCAGCAGTTATCCGAGCGGGTCGGGAGGGAATACCGGGGGGCTGTTTTTT.

The chain recombines TRBV29-1 with TRBJ1-2; D call uncertain. The CDR3 is 13 residues long. CDR1 is SQVTM and CDR2 is ANQGSEA in the germline V gene. As DNA, the CDR3 is TGCGCTCGGGAGGGCAGCGGAGATATGGGCTACACCTTC. It yields the protein CAREGSGDMGYTF.

With respect to this clonotype: Its ends do not fully match the called genes, so a read error is possible. The chain couples TRBV6-1 to TRBJ1-1, with 8 bases aligning to TRBD1. Germline assignment: CDR1 MNHNS and CDR2 SASEGT. CDR3 length: 17 residues. The CDR3 reads CVSSEGEWQGANTEVFF. CDR3 nucleotides: TGTGTCAGCAGTGAAGGTGAATGGCAGGGGGCTAACACTGAAGTTTTCTTT.

Within the sample, this clonotype is medium-sized. CDR3 residues: CSVERQGRNEQYF. CDR3 coding DNA: TGCAGCGTTGAGCGGCAGGGGCGGAACGAGCAGTACTTC. The chain recombines TRBV29-1 with TRBJ2-7; D is perhaps TRBD1 (6 bases). V was clipped by 3 bases and J by 5 bases, with 14 bases between them. Germline CDR1 and CDR2: SQVTM and ANQGSEA. This CDR3 has 13 amino acids.

Concerning this clonotype: As the CDR3 is not closed by the conserved phenylalanine or tryptophan, this likely results from a read error. This chain connects TRBV7-8 to TRBJ2-5, with D perhaps matching TRBD2 (6 bases). The germline V gene has CDR1 SGHVS and CDR2 FQNEAQ. CDR3 length: 16 amino acids. Trimming stripped 2 bases from V and 4 bases from J, with 17 bases between. The CDR3 DNA follows: TGTGCCAGCAGCTTACTAGCGAGGGGAATGGGAGAGACCCAGTACCTA. It encodes CASSLLARGMGETQYL.

Comments on this clonotype: The junction does not match germline at one end; this may be a read error. The rearrangement joins TRBV6-1 to TRBJ1-1; 8 nucleotides agree with TRBD1. The germline V gene has CDR1 MNHNS and CDR2 SASEGT. CDR3 length: 17 residues. The CDR3, as DNA: TGTGCCAGCAATGAAGGTGGAGGGCAGGGGGCAAACACTGAAGCTTTCTTT. It is translated as CASNEGGGQGANTEAFF.

About this clonotype itself: Mismatch with germline at one junction end may stem from a read error. The chain has TRBV12-3 or TRBV12-4 and TRBJ1-5, with 7 bases that match TRBD1. The DNA end lines up better with TRBJ2-3; the J call may be wrong. The CDR3 runs 14 residues. CDR3 in DNA: TGTGCTAGCAGAAAGGACAGGTCGAATCAGCCCCAGTATTTT. This gives the protein CASRKDRSNQPQYF.

Worth noting for this clonotype: The junction departs from germline at one end; a sequencing error may be responsible. V gene TRBV29-1 combines with J gene TRBJ1-1; D is unclear. The CDR3 is 11 amino acids. The germline V gene encodes CDR1 SQVTM and CDR2 ANQGSEA. The CDR3, as DNA: TGTGGCGTCCGCGATAACACTGAAGCTTTCTTT. Encoded protein: CGVRDNTEAFF.

This clonotype was counted a single time. An end of the junction differs from the germline gene, which may be a read error. This rearrangement joins TRBV7-9 to TRBJ2-1; D may match TRBD1 or TRBD2 (5 bases each). Germline CDR1 SEHNR, CDR2 FQNEAQ (reference sequence). CDR3 length: 16 residues. In nucleotides, the CDR3 is TGTGCCAGCAGCCCCCAGGGAGCACCTTCCTACAATGAGCAGTTCTTT. Protein: CASSPQGAPSYNEQFF.

This sequence joins TRBV29-1 and TRBJ2-1, with D possibly matching TRBD2 (6 bases). The V end lost 5 bases, the J end lost 8 bases, and 22 bases lay between the germline ends. The CDR3 runs to 15 residues. The germline CDR1 and CDR2 sequences are SQVTM and ANQGSEA. CDR3 nucleotides: TGCAGCGTTAATCGACTAGTGTGTCTTGACCATGAGCAGTTCTTC. Amino acid sequence: CSVNRLVCLDHEQFF.

V usage is TRBV5-6 and J usage is TRBJ1-1; D gene unclear. The germline CDR1 and CDR2 sequences are SGHDT and YYEEEE. The ends were cut back, 7 bases at V and 4 bases at J, with 14 bases in the middle. The CDR3 loop spans 13 amino acids. This chain's CDR3 is CASVNTVGTEAFF. The CDR3, as DNA: TGTGCCAGCGTCAACACAGTGGGCACTGAAGCTTTCTTT. Based on the CDR3 plus reference TRBV5-6 and TRBJ1-1, the full variable domain is DAGVTQSPTHLIKTRGQQVTLRCSPKSGHDTVSWYQQALGQGPQFIFQYYEEEERQRGNFPDRFSGHQFPNYSSELNVNALLLGDSALYLCASVNTVGTEAFFGQGTRLTVV.

The chain employs TRBV7-9 and TRBJ2-5, with D perhaps TRBD2 (6 bases). This CDR3 contains 14 residues. With 9 bases removed from V and 5 bases from J, the gap between germline ends came to 19 bases. CDR1 is SEHNR, CDR2 FQNEAQ, per germline (reference sequence). The CDR3 sequence is CASSSGRVEETQYF. The CDR3 DNA reads as TGTGCCAGTAGCAGCGGGCGGGTGGAGGAGACCCAGTACTTC. Supplemented by reference TRBV7-9 and TRBJ2-5, the full variable domain reads DTGVSQNPRHKITKRGQNVTFRCDPISEHNRLYWYRQTLGQGPEFLTYFQNEAQLEKSRLLSDRFSAERPKGSFSTLEIQRTEQGDSAMYLCASSSGRVEETQYFGPGTRLLVL.

The sample holds a few counts of this clonotype. The chain links TRBV20-1 to TRBJ2-7; D unresolved. Germline loops: CDR1 DFQATT, CDR2 SNEGSKA (reference sequence). V gave up 6 bases and J gave up 2 bases, with 14 bases separating them. The CDR3 loop spans 13 amino acids. The CDR3 reads CSAKQMNAYEQYF. For the CDR3, the DNA is TGCAGTGCGAAGCAAATGAACGCCTACGAGCAGTACTTC.

Note on this clonotype: A read error is likely, as this CDR3 ends without the conserved phenylalanine or tryptophan. The chain links TRBV5-5 to TRBJ2-1; D gene unclear. The length of the CDR3 is 13 residues. Germline CDR1 SGHKS, CDR2 YYEKEE (reference sequence). The V gene lost 7 bases and the J gene lost 0 bases, with 8 bases spanning the gap. The CDR3 protein is CASGRVSYNEQFY. The CDR3 region has the DNA TGTGCCAGCGGCCGAGTCTCCTACAATGAGCAGTTCTAC.

Details on this clonotype: The junction departs from germline at one end; a sequencing error may be responsible. The gene calls are TRBV6-5 and TRBJ2-7; weak D call: TRBD2 (6 bases). CDR1 is MNHEY and CDR2 is SVGAGI in the germline V gene. CDR3 size: 13 residues. The CDR3 sequence is CASRRGKTYEQYF. CDR3 sequence (DNA): TGTGCTAGCAGGCGCGGGAAAACCTACGAGCAGTACTTC.

This clonotype has at least ten counts. This chain links TRBV28 with TRBJ1-5; D remains unclear. The CDR3 extends over 13 amino acids. Germline V lookup: CDR1 MDHEN, CDR2 SYDVKM. The V end lost 9 bases, the J end lost 10 bases, and 19 bases lay between the germline ends. The CDR3: CASSPGGPQPQHF. DNA for the CDR3: TGTGCCAGTTCTCCGGGCGGACCACAACCCCAGCATTTT.

About this clonotype itself: The junction departs from the called germline gene at one end, perhaps through a read error. The chain uses TRBV6-1 and TRBJ2-1; 8 bases are a match to TRBD2. The germline V gene encodes CDR1 MNHNS and CDR2 SASEGT. CDR3 length: 15 amino acids. The CDR3 nucleotides are TGTGCCAACAGTGAAGAAGCGGGAGAATACGATGAGCAGTTCTTC. This gives the protein CANSEEAGEYDEQFF.

This clonotype was detected once. Its ends do not fully match the called genes, so a read error is possible. V gene TRBV11-2 combines with J gene TRBJ2-5, with a tentative D call TRBD2 (6 bases). The CDR3 is made up of 17 amino acids. The germline CDR1 and CDR2 sequences are SGHAT and FQNNGV. The CDR3 DNA reads as TGTACCAGCAGCTTAAGACTAGTGGGTGATTCGAGCGAGACCCAATACTTC. Its protein is CTSSLRLVGDSSETQYF.

A word on this clonotype: It is likely a read error, because the conserved phenylalanine at the end of the CDR3 is missing. The chain recombines TRBV7-8 with TRBJ2-1; D might be TRBD1 (5 bases). This CDR3 has 15 residues. The germline CDR1 and CDR2 sequences are SGHVS and FQNEAQ. In nucleotides, the CDR3 is TGTACCAGCAGCTTAGGGGATGTAACCTACAATGAGCAGTTCCTC. It translates to CTSSLGDVTYNEQFL.

The J gene is TRBJ2-1, the V gene TRBV7-8; 9 nucleotides align to TRBD2. The junction had 28 bases not matched to a gene; V was cut back by 10 bases and J by 9 bases. The CDR3 is made up of 19 amino acids. The germline gives CDR1 SGHVS, CDR2 FQNEAQ. In DNA, the CDR3 is TGTGCCAACAGTTCTACCCCCTCTTCCGAGCGGGAGGAGGATGGTGAGCAGTTCTTC. Translated: CANSSTPSSEREEDGEQFF.

This clonotype occurred once. An end of the junction does not agree with germline; a read error may underlie this. The V gene is TRBV11-3, the J gene TRBJ2-3; D is unclear. CDR3 length equals 12 residues. Germline V lookup: CDR1 SGHNT, CDR2 YENEEA. CDR3 protein: CASSIDTDTQYF. The CDR3 region has the DNA TGTGCCAGCAGCATAGATACAGATACGCAGTATTTT.

This clonotype was seen a single time. One junction end disagrees with the germline gene, perhaps due to a read error. The V call is TRBV6-6, the J call TRBJ2-7; D uncertain. Per the germline V gene, CDR1 is MNHNY and CDR2 is SVGAGI (reference sequence). The CDR3 covers 14 residues. The CDR3 DNA sequence: TGTGCCAGCAGTTACTCGGAGTGGGGAAGCGAGCTGTACTTC. Translation gives CASSYSEWGSELYF.

This clonotype is a singleton in its sample. The chain carries TRBV6-5 and TRBJ2-7; 11 positions match TRBD1. The CDR3 is made up of 14 amino acids. CDR1 and CDR2 from the germline V gene are MNHEY and SVGAGI. V shed 6 bases, J shed 10 bases, and the junction held 11 bases outside the gene matches. CDR3 sequence: CASRYRTGGEGQYF. The CDR3 coding sequence is TGTGCCAGCAGGTATAGGACAGGGGGCGAGGGACAGTACTTC.

As regards this clonotype: The junction differs from germline at one of its ends, possibly a read error. V and J are TRBV29-1 and TRBJ2-1, with TRBD2 identical over 15 bases. The CDR3 consists of 17 residues. Germline values: CDR1 SQVTM, CDR2 ANQGSEA. The CDR3 sequence is CSVDTGLAGGPRNEQLF. Here the CDR3 DNA reads TGCAGCGTTGATACAGGACTAGCGGGAGGGCCTAGGAATGAGCAACTCTTC.

The CDR3 protein is CASNRDLGPEQFF. CDR3 sequence (DNA): TGCGCCAGCAACCGAGATTTAGGTCCCGAGCAGTTCTTC. The chain carries TRBV4-1 and TRBJ2-1; unclear D gene. Trimming took off 7 bases at V and 10 bases at J, with 17 bases between the two ends. This CDR3 region has 13 residues. CDR1 and CDR2 (germline): MGHRA, YSYEKL.

In regard to this clonotype: The CDR3 end shows no conserved phenylalanine or tryptophan, and so a read error is likely. CDR3 protein: CASSERLAGSYNEQFS. CDR3 DNA sequence: TGTGCCAGCAGTGAGCGCTTAGCGGGCTCCTACAATGAGCAGTTCTCC. The chain employs TRBV6-1 and TRBJ2-1; TRBD2 matches at 7 bases. The V gene end was trimmed by 3 bases and the J gene end by 0 bases; junction bases not matched to a gene: 5. Germline V gene lookup returns CDR1 MNHNS and CDR2 SASEGT. The CDR3 contains 16 residues.

This clonotype was recorded at least ten times. Being one base from a much bigger clone, this may be a read error. V gene TRBV6-1 combines with J gene TRBJ2-6; possibly TRBD1 or TRBD2 for D (5 bases each). This CDR3 region has 15 residues. The germline gives CDR1 MNHNS, CDR2 SASEGT. The CDR3 sequence: CASSYGASGANVLAF. The CDR3 coding sequence is TGTGCCAGCAGTTACGGGGCGTCTGGGGCCAACGTCCTGGCTTTC.

In its sample, this clonotype was seen once. Sequence at one end of the junction differs from germline and may be a read error. The chain recombines TRBV7-9 with TRBJ2-1, with D perhaps TRBD1 (5 bases). In germline, CDR1 is SEHNR, CDR2 FQNEAQ (reference sequence). This CDR3 region has 15 residues. CDR3 region: CASTDSLTENNEQLF. The CDR3 nucleotides read TGTGCCAGCACTGACAGTTTAACGGAAAACAATGAGCAGTTATTC. The variable domain in full, completed from reference TRBV7-9 and TRBJ2-1, reads DTGVSQNPRHKITKRGQNVTFRCDPISEHNRLYWYRQTLGQGPEFLTYFQNEAQLEKSRLLSDRFSAERPKGSFSTLEIQRTEQGDSAMYLCASTDSLTENNEQLFGPGTRLTVL.

As regards this clonotype: This could be a read error, since a much larger clone is one nucleotide away. V and J are TRBV5-1 and TRBJ1-1; D remains unclear. Per the germline V gene, CDR1 is SGHRS and CDR2 is YFSETQ. The CDR3 has 14 residues. The CDR3 protein is CASNLDGDHTEAFF. Written as DNA, the CDR3 is TGCGCCAGCAACTTGGACGGCGATCACACTGAAGCTTTCTTT.